This TCR beta chain was identified during a study of blood T cell repertoires in COVID-19. The CDR3 has 15 amino acids. The germline V gene encodes CDR1 SGHTA and CDR2 FQGNSA. V was clipped by 3 bases and J by 6 bases; unmatched bases: 8. Using immunoSEQ multiplex PCR, the repertoire was profiled, and TCRdb retains in-frame clones only, with some absent. Found here are under 250,000 clones, 84% of them singletons; the top ten hold 1.5% to 1.7%. The chain combines TRBV7-2 with TRBJ1-1; 9 nucleotides agree with TRBD1. The receptor was isolated from a woman in her thirties or forties who had recovered from COVID-19. Sequencing used peripheral blood. CDR3 in DNA: TGTGCCAGCAGCTTGGACCGGGACAGGGTAGCTGAAGCTTTCTTT. Its protein is CASSLDRDRVAEAFF.